This entry features one T cell receptor (beta chain) sequence. Its antigen is not known. TCRdb keeps only in-frame clones here, not all; method: immunoSEQ multiplex PCR. The data show 100,000 to 150,000 clones, 89% seen once. This sample is part of a study of T cells in localized non-small cell lung cancer. General study findings and limits: Tumor trailed uninvolved adjacent lung in T cell clonality, which peaked there.

Germline V gene lookup returns CDR1 SGHNT and CDR2 YYREEE (reference sequence). The CDR3 is made up of 16 amino acids. Unmatched junction bases numbered 7, after V lost 4 bases and J lost 0 bases. The gene calls are TRBV5-4 and TRBJ2-1; 7 positions agree with TRBD1. Sequencing used peripheral blood, obtained before any cancer treatment. This sequence was found in a female donor aged 60 or older with stage I lung adenocarcinoma. CDR3 loop: CASSRDRDSSYNEQFF. The CDR3 bases are TGTGCCAGCAGCAGGGACCGGGACAGCTCCTACAATGAGCAGTTCTTC.